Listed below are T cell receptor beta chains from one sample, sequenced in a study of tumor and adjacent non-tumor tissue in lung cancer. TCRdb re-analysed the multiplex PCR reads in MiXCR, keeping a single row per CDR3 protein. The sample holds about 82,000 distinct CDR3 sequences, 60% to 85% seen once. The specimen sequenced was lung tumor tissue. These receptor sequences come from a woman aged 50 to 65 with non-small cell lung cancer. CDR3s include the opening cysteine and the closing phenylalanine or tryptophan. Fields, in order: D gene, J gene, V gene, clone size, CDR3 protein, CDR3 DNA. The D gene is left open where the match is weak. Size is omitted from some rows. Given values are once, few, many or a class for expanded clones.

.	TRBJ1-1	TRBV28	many	CASRWGTEAFF	TGTGCCAGCCGTTGGGGCACTGAAGCTTTCTTT
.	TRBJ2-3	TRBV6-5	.	CASSCSRFRFTDAQYF	TGTGCCAGCAGTTGCTCGAGGTTTAGGTTCACAGATGCGCAGTATTTT
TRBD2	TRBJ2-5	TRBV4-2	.	CASSRVPGGQETLYF	TGTGCCAGCAGCCGAGTTCCGGGAGGACAAGAGACCCTGTACTTC
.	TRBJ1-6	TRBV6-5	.	CASSYIRLKSPLHF	TGTGCCAGCAGTTACATACGGCTGAAATCACCCCTCCACTTT
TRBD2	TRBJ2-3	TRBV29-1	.	CSVVSGRGGMLYF	TGCAGCGTGGTCAGCGGGAGAGGAGGGATGCTGTATTTT
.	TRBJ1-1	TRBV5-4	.	CVSSVDRYTEAFF	TGTGTCAGCAGCGTGGACAGATACACTGAAGCTTTCTTT
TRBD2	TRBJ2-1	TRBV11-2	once	CARSLEVSGRAEQFF	TGTGCCAGAAGTTTAGAAGTTAGCGGGAGGGCTGAGCAGTTCTTC
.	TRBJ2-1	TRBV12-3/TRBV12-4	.	CASSLLPCNEQFF	TGTGCCAGCAGTTTACTTCCGTGTAATGAGCAGTTCTTC
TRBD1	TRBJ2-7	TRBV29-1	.	CSVMLGGTGVSEQYF	TGTAGCGTCATGTTGGGTGGGACAGGGGTGAGCGAGCAGTACTTC
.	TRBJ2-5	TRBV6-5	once	CASSYVGQQEAQYF	TGTGCCAGCAGTTACGTAGGACAACAAGAGGCCCAGTACTTC